Given below is one T cell receptor beta chain in context. These data originate in a study of control samples from healthy donors and cancer patients. Libraries were prepared by immunoSEQ multiplex PCR; TCRdb keeps only in-frame clonotypes and omits some of them. This sample carries fewer than 90,000 clones, approximately 90% of them seen once, and the ten largest clones take approximately 5.1%. There are 16 residues in the CDR3. Germline assignment: CDR1 KGHDR and CDR2 SFDVKD. Trimming removed 3 bases at V and 5 bases at J, with 15 bases between. Sequenced input: blood. The TCR comes from a woman between 50 and 59 years old in good health. The chain employs TRBV24-1 and TRBJ1-4; D remains ambiguous. The CDR3 reads CATSDGKSSSNEKLFF. The CDR3 coding sequence is TGTGCCACCAGTGATGGCAAGAGCAGTTCAAATGAAAAACTGTTTTTT.